A selection of T cell receptor beta chains follows, all from one sample in a study of T cell changes during pregnancy in multiple sclerosis. Profiling relied on immunoSEQ multiplex PCR, and the TCRdb table lists in-frame clones only, not all of them. The table has 46,000 or so clones, 90% seen once. Specimen: peripheral blood, collected in the second trimester of pregnancy. All receptors come from a female donor in good health, enrolled as a control in a pregnancy study. Each CDR3 is given with its conserved first and last residue. The D gene is left open where the match is weak. The listing skips clone size in some rows; elsewhere it reads once, few, many or a size class.

-,TRBV19,-,TRBJ2-3,TGTGCCAGTAGTGAGGGAGGAGATACGCAGTATTTT,CASSEGGDTQYF
-,TRBV10-3,-,TRBJ2-2,TGTGCCATCAGGGACAATTTGAACACCGGGGAGCTGTTTTTT,CAIRDNLNTGELFF
-,TRBV5-8,-,TRBJ2-4,TGTGCCAGCAGCCGGGGTCACTCAGCCAAAAACATTCAGTACTTC,CASSRGHSAKNIQYF
-,TRBV7-8,TRBD1,TRBJ2-1,TGTGCCAGCAGCTTGGTAGAACAGGGGCTGGGTGAGCAGTTCTTC,CASSLVEQGLGEQFF
-,TRBV5-4,-,TRBJ2-1,TGTGCCAGCAGCCCCGACTTAGTATCGAGGTACAATGAGCAGTTCTTC,CASSPDLVSRYNEQFF
-,TRBV27,TRBD2,TRBJ2-7,TGTGCCAGCAGTATCGGACTAGCGGGCGTTTACGAGCAGTACTTC,CASSIGLAGVYEQYF
-,TRBV2,TRBD2,TRBJ2-3,TGTGCCAGCAGGCCGGGACTAGCGGCCACAGATACGCAGTATTTT,CASRPGLAATDTQYF
-,TRBV19,TRBD1,TRBJ1-5,TGTGCCAGTAGTCCTTCCCAGACAGGGTATCTTTTTCAGCCCCAGCATTTT,CASSPSQTGYLFQPQHF
-,TRBV28,-,TRBJ2-2,TGTGCCAGCAGTTTACTGAACACCGGGGAGCTGTTTTTT,CASSLLNTGELFF
-,TRBV27,TRBD1,TRBJ1-1,TGTGCCAGCAGTCTCCGGACAGGAACCTTTGAAGCTTTCTTT,CASSLRTGTFEAFF
-,TRBV10-3,-,TRBJ1-1,TGTGCCATCAGTGAAGGAGAGAACACTGAAGCTTTCTTT,CAISEGENTEAFF
-,TRBV6-5,TRBD1,TRBJ2-5,TGTGCCAGCAGGGACGGGACAGCCCAAGAGACCCAGTACTTC,CASRDGTAQETQYF
-,TRBV5-1,-,TRBJ2-7,TGCGCCAGCAGCGGGGATAACAGGGCCGCGGGCGAGCAGTACTTC,CASSGDNRAAGEQYF
-,TRBV28,-,TRBJ2-7,TGTGCCAGCAGTTTACTCTCCTACGAGCAGTACTTC,CASSLLSYEQYF
-,TRBV11-3,-,TRBJ2-2,TGTGCCAGCAGCTTAGACCCCTACACCGGGGAGCTGTTTTTT,CASSLDPYTGELFF
-,TRBV5-1,TRBD2,TRBJ2-3,TGCGCCAGCAGAAAAGCGGGAGAAGGCTCAGATACGCAGTATTTT,CASRKAGEGSDTQYF
-,TRBV4-1,-,TRBJ1-3,TGCGGCACAGGAGACTCTGGAAACACCATATATTTT,CGTGDSGNTIYF
-,TRBV7-9,-,TRBJ1-2,TGTGCCAGCAGCTTAGAAATCCGGGGTAGTGGCTACACCTTC,CASSLEIRGSGYTF
few,TRBV28,TRBD1,TRBJ2-2,TGTGCCAGCAGCTCCCCACAGGGGCTTTACACCGGGGAGCTGTTTTTT,CASSSPQGLYTGELFF
-,TRBV30,-,TRBJ2-5,TGTGCCTGGAGCCAATCCCTTGCAGCGCGAGAGACCCAGTACTTC,CAWSQSLAARETQYF
-,TRBV4-1,-,TRBJ1-2,TGCGCCAGCAGGTTAACGGACACTAACTCTCATGGCTACACCTTC,CASRLTDTNSHGYTF
once,TRBV6-5,-,TRBJ2-5,TGTGCCAGCAGCAGTGGCGGGGGCTACCAAGAGACCCAGTACTTC,CASSSGGGYQETQYF